The 14 T cell receptor beta chains reported below all come from one sample, sequenced in a study of cytomegalovirus exposure and HLA in healthy donors. PCR involved 60 Vbeta and 13 Jbeta primers. Clones were sequenced by immunoSEQ multiplex PCR, and TCRdb holds only the in-frame ones, with some missing. The sample has fewer than 110,000 clones; over 60% are singletons. The sample taken for sequencing was PBMCs. These TCRs come from a male donor in good health and CMV-seronegative.

In regard to this clone: Distinct nucleotide sequences in the sample also encode this CDR3. The chain joins TRBV18 to TRBJ2-5; 9 nucleotides line up with TRBD1. This CDR3 contains 13 residues. The germline CDR1 and CDR2 sequences are KGHSH and LQKENI. V trimming: 3 bases; J trimming: 4 bases; junction bases outside the gene matches: 0. This chain's CDR3 is CASSPGQGETQYF. CDR3 DNA sequence: TGTGCCAGCTCACCGGGACAGGGAGAGACCCAGTACTTC.

V and J are TRBV7-6 and TRBJ1-5; 7 positions match TRBD1. Germline V lookup: CDR1 SGHVS, CDR2 FNYEAQ. This CDR3 is built from 15 residues. After removal of 3 bases from V and 7 bases from J, the junction contained 9 bases not matched to a gene. CDR3 in amino acids: CASSFRGGQGQPQHF. The CDR3 region has the DNA TGTGCCAGCAGCTTTCGAGGGGGCCAGGGGCAGCCCCAGCATTTT.

The chain uses TRBV28 and TRBJ1-1; 10 bases fit TRBD1. Germline assignment: CDR1 MDHEN and CDR2 SYDVKM. V trimming: 6 bases; J trimming: 0 bases; junction bases outside the gene matches: 4. This CDR3 is built from 15 residues. The chain's CDR3 is CASSPGTGVNTEAFF. The CDR3 nucleotides read TGTGCCAGCAGCCCCGGGACAGGGGTGAACACTGAAGCTTTCTTT.

The gene calls are TRBV9 and TRBJ2-7; 10 bases are shared with TRBD2. There are 14 residues in the CDR3. V lost 6 bases, J lost 4 bases, and 7 bases stayed unmatched. Germline CDR1 is SGDLS and CDR2 is YYNGEE. The CDR3 region has the DNA TGTGCCAGCACCCCGGGACTAGCGAAATACGAGCAGTACTTC. Translated, it gives CASTPGLAKYEQYF.

This sequence joins TRBV5-1 and TRBJ2-3, with 7 bases lining up with TRBD2. There are 16 residues in the CDR3. Germline V lookup: CDR1 SGHRS, CDR2 YFSETQ. Trimming cost V 0 bases and J 0 bases; bases outside gene matches: 4. CDR3 in amino acids: CASSLVGSGSTDTQYF. Here the CDR3 DNA reads TGCGCCAGCAGCTTGGTAGGTAGCGGGAGCACAGATACGCAGTATTTT.

This chain connects TRBV30 to TRBJ1-5, with TRBD1 as a possible D gene (6 bases). Deletions cut 2 bases from V and 4 bases from J, with 15 bases between. Germline-derived CDR1 and CDR2 are GTSNPN and SVGIG (reference sequence). The CDR3 is 15 residues long. The CDR3 nucleotides read TGTGCCTGGAGTCTGCGGACAGACAGGAATCAGCCCCAGCATTTT. Its protein is CAWSLRTDRNQPQHF.

This clone has a handful of counts. In nucleotides, the CDR3 is TGTGCCACCAGCAGAGACCCGCCGGTCCTCTCTGGAAACACCATATATTTT. Protein: CATSRDPPVLSGNTIYF. This sequence joins TRBV15 and TRBJ1-3; D not certain. There are 17 residues in the CDR3. The germline V gene has CDR1 LNHNV and CDR2 YYDKDF (reference sequence). V shed 0 bases and J shed 0 bases, with 12 bases lying between them.

This chain uses TRBV25-1 with TRBJ1-1, with 7 bases that match TRBD1. The CDR3 runs 15 residues. The junction had 8 bases not matched to a gene; V was cut back by 4 bases and J by 3 bases. Per the germline V gene, CDR1 is MGHDK and CDR2 is SYGVNS. The CDR3 sequence is CASSGRRGPYTEAFF. CDR3 nucleotides: TGTGCCAGCAGTGGGAGGAGGGGGCCCTACACTGAAGCTTTCTTT.

This clone was observed once. The chain is built from TRBV18 and TRBJ2-3, with D perhaps TRBD2 (6 bases). The CDR3 is made up of 15 amino acids. The V and J ends lost 1 base and 2 bases respectively, with 10 bases between them. Germline V gene lookup returns CDR1 KGHSH and CDR2 LQKENI. CDR3 bases: TGTGCCAGCTCACCACAGGGGCGGGACACAGATACGCAGTATTTT. Its protein product is CASSPQGRDTDTQYF.

This clone was recorded once. The rearrangement links TRBV11-2 to TRBJ2-1; TRBD1 matches 7 bases. The V segment lost 1 base and the J segment 6 bases; nucleotides outside the gene matches: 6. The CDR3 has 15 residues. Germline-derived CDR1 and CDR2 are SGHAT and FQNNGV. In DNA, the CDR3 is TGTGCCAGCAGCTTAGGAAGGGACAGTGGCAATGAGCAGTTCTTC. The encoded protein is CASSLGRDSGNEQFF.

The chain has TRBV27 and TRBJ2-2; unclear D gene. This CDR3 region has 15 residues. Trimming removed 4 bases from V and 0 bases from J, with 9 bases in between. In germline, CDR1 is MNHEY, CDR2 SMNVEV (reference sequence). The CDR3 bases are TGTGCCAGCAGTTGGAGCCCCACGAACACCGGGGAGCTGTTTTTT. It codes for CASSWSPTNTGELFF.

The chain carries TRBV9 and TRBJ2-7; D may be TRBD2 (6 bases). The V end was cut by 0 bases, the J end by 3 bases, with 13 bases between. From germline, CDR1 is SGDLS and CDR2 YYNGEE. This CDR3 is built from 15 residues. The CDR3, as DNA: TGTGCCAGCAGCGTAGGGAGGGACCTCAACTACGAGCAGTACTTC. Its translation is CASSVGRDLNYEQYF.

V gene TRBV7-9 combines with J gene TRBJ2-7, with 9 bases fitting TRBD2. V lost 5 bases to trimming and J lost 2 bases; unmatched junction nucleotides: 10. CDR3 length: 16 residues. CDR1 is SEHNR and CDR2 is FQNEAQ in the germline V gene (reference sequence). The chain's CDR3 is CASSPRAGGPAYEQYF. DNA of the CDR3: TGTGCCAGCAGCCCCCGCGCGGGAGGGCCGGCCTACGAGCAGTACTTC.

CDR3 loop: CASSLRGLAADTQYF. The CDR3 DNA reads as TGTGCCAGCTCACTCCGTGGTCTAGCGGCAGATACGCAGTATTTT. V usage is TRBV18 and J usage is TRBJ2-3, with 7 bases lining up with TRBD2. The J segment lost 4 bases and the V segment lost 4 bases, leaving 8 bases of the junction unmatched. The length of the CDR3 is 15 residues. From germline, CDR1 is KGHSH and CDR2 LQKENI.